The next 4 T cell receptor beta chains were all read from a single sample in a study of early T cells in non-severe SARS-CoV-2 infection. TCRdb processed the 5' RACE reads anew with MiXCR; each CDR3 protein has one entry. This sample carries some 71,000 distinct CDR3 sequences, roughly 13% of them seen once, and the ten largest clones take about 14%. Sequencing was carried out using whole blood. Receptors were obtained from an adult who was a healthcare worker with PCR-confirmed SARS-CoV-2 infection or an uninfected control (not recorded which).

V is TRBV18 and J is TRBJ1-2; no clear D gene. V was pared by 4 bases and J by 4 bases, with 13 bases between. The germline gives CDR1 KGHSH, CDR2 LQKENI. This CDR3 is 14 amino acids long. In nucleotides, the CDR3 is TGTGCCAGCTCACTCCGGACGGATATCTATGGCTACACCTTC. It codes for CASSLRTDIYGYTF.

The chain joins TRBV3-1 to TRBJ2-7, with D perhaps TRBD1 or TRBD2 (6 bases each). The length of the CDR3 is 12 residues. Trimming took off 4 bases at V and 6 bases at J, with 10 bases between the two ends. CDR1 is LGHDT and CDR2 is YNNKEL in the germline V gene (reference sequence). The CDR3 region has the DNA TGTGCCAGCAGCCCGGGGGCAAGCGAGCAGTACTTC. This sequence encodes CASSPGASEQYF.

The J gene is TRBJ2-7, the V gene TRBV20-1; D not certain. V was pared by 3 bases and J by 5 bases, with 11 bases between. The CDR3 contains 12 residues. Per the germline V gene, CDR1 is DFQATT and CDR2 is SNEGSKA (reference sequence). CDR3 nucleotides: TGCAGTGCTAGCTACGCCAGGCACGAGCAGTACTTC. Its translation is CSASYARHEQYF.

As DNA, the CDR3 is TGTGCCAGCAGCCTCATGGGTGGGCCTGACGAGCAGTACTTC. It specifies CASSLMGGPDEQYF. The chain recombines TRBV12-3 or TRBV12-4 with TRBJ2-7; D is unresolved. The CDR3 sequence is 14 residues long. Trimming stripped 6 bases from V and 5 bases from J, with 17 bases between.